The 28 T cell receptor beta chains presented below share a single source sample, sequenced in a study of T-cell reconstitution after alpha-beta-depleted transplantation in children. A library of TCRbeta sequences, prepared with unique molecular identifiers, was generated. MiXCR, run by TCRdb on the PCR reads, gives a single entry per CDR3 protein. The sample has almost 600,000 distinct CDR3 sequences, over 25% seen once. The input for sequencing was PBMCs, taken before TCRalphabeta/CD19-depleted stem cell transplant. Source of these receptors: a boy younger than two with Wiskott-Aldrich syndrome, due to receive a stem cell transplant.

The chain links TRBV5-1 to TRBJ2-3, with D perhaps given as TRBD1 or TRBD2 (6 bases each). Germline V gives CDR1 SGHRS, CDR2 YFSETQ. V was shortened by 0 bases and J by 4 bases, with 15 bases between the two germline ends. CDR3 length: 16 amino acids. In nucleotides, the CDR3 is TGCGCCAGCAGCTTGGCCGGGGGCGGAGGATCAGATACGCAGTATTTT. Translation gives CASSLAGGGGSDTQYF. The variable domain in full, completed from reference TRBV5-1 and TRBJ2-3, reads KAGVTQTPRYLIKTRGQQVTLSCSPISGHRSVSWYQQTPGQGLQFLFEYFSETQRNKGNFPGRFSGRQFSNSRSEMNVSTLELGDSALYLCASSLAGGGGSDTQYFGPGTRLTVL.

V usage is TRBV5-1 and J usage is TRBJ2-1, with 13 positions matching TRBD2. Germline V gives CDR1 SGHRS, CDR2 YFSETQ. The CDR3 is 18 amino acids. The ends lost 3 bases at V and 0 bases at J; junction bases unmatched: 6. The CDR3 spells CASSYGLAGVPSYNEQFF. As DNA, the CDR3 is TGCGCCAGCAGCTATGGACTAGCGGGAGTCCCCTCCTACAATGAGCAGTTCTTC.

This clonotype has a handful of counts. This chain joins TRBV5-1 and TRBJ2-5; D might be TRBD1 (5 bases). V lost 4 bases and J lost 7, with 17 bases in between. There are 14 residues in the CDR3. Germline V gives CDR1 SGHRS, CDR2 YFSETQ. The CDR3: CASSPRQSAVTQYF. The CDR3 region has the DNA TGCGCCAGCAGCCCGCGACAGAGCGCCGTGACCCAGTACTTC.

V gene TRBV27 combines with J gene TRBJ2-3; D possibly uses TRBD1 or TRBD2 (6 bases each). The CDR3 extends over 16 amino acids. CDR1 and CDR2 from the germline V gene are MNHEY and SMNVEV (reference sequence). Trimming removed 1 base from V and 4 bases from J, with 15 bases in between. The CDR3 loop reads CASSLLGGQGADTQYF. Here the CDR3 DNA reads TGTGCCAGCAGTTTATTAGGGGGGCAGGGTGCAGATACGCAGTATTTT.

The CDR3 here is CASTPGLAGTDTQYF. The CDR3, as DNA: TGTGCCAGTACACCGGGACTAGCGGGGACAGATACGCAGTATTTT. The chain links TRBV19 to TRBJ2-3; 13 nucleotides match TRBD2. This CDR3 region has 15 residues. CDR1 and CDR2 (germline): LNHDA, SQIVND (reference sequence). V lost 7 bases, J lost 3 bases, and 4 bases stayed unmatched.

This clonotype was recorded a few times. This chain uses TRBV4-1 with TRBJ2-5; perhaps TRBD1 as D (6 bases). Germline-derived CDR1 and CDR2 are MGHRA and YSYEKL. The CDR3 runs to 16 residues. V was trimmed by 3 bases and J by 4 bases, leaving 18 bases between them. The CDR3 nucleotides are TGCGCCAGCAGCCAGGTCAGAACGAAAGGGGGAGAGACCCAGTACTTC. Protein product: CASSQVRTKGGETQYF.

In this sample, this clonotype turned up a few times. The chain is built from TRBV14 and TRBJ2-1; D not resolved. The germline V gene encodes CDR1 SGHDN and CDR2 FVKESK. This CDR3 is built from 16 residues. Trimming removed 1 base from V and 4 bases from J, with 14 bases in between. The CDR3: CASSQVVQLRYNEQFF. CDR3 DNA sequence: TGTGCCAGCAGCCAAGTTGTACAGTTGCGGTACAATGAGCAGTTCTTC.

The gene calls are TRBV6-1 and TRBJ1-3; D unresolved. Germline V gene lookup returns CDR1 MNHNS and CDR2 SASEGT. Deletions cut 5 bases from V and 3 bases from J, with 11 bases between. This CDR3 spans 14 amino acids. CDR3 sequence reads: CASSKNAGGNTIYF. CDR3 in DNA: TGTGCCAGCAGTAAGAACGCCGGTGGAAACACCATATATTTT.

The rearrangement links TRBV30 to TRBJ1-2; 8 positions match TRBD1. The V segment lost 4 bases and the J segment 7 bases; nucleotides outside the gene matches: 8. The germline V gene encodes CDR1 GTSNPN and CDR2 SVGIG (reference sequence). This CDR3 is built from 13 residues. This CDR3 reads CAWTYARGPGYTF. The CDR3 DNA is TGTGCCTGGACTTACGCCAGGGGGCCTGGCTACACCTTC.

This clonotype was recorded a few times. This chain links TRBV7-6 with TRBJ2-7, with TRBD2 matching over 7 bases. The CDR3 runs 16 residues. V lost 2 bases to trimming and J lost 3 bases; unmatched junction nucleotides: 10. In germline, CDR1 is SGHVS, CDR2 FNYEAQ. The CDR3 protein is CASSLRASGEGYEQYF. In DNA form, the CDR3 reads TGTGCCAGCAGCTTAAGGGCTAGCGGAGAGGGCTACGAGCAGTACTTC.

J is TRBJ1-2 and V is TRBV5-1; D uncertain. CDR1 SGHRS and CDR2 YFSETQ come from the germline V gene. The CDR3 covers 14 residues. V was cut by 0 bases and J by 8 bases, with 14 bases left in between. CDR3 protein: CASSLGQHTRGYTF. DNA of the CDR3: TGCGCCAGCAGCTTGGGTCAGCACACAAGGGGCTACACCTTC.

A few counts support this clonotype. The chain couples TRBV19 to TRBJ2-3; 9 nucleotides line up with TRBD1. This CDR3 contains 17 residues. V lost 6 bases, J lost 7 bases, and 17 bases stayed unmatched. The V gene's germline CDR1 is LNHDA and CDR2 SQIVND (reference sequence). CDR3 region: CASSSTPTTGGKNTQYF. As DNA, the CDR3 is TGTGCCAGTAGCTCCACCCCCACGACAGGGGGTAAGAATACGCAGTATTTT. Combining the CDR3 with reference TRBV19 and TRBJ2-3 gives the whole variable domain DGGITQSPKYLFRKEGQNVTLSCEQNLNHDAMYWYRQDPGQGLRLIYYSQIVNDFQKGDIAEGYSVSREKKESFPLTVTSAQKNPTAFYLCASSSTPTTGGKNTQYFGPGTRLTVL.

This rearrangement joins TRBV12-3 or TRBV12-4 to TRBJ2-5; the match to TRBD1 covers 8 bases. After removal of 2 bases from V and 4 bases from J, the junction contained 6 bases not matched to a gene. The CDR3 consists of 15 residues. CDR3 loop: CASSLMSGGGETQYF. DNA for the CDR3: TGTGCCAGCAGTTTAATGTCAGGGGGCGGAGAGACCCAGTACTTC.

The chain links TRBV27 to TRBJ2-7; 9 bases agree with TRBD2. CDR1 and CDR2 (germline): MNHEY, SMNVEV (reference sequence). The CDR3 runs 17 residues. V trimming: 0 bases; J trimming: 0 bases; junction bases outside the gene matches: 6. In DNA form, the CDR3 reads TGTGCCAGCAGTTTATCTTGGGGCGGGAGGGACTCCTACGAGCAGTACTTC. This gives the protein CASSLSWGGRDSYEQYF.

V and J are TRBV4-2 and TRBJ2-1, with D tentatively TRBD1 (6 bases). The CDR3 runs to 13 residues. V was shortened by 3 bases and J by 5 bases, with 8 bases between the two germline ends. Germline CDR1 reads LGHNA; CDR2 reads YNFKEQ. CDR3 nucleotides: TGTGCCAGCAGCCACGGGGACAACAATGAGCAGTTCTTC. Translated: CASSHGDNNEQFF.

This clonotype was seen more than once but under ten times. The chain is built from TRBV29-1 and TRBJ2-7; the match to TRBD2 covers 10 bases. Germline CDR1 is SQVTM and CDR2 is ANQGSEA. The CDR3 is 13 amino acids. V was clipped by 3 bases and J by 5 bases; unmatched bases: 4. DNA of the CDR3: TGCAGCGTTGAGGGACTAGCGAAGAACGAGCAGTACTTC. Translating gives CSVEGLAKNEQYF.

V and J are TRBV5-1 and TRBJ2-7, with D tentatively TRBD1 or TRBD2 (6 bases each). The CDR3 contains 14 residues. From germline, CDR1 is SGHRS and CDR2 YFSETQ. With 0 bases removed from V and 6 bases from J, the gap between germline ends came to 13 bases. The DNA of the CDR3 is TGCGCCAGCAGCTTGGGACCCCCGGGGGCCGAGCAGTACTTC. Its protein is CASSLGPPGAEQYF.

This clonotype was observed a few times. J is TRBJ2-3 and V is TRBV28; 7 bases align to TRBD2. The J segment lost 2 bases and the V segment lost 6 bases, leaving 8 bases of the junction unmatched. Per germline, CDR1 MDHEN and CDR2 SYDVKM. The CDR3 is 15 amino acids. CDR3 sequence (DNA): TGTGCCAGCAGGGGATCTAGCGGAGTCACAGATACGCAGTATTTT. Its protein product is CASRGSSGVTDTQYF.

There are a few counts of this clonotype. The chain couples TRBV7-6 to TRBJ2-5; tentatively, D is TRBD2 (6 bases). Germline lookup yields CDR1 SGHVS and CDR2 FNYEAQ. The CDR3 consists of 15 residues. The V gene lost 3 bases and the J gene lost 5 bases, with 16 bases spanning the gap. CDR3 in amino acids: CASSFGGWGTETQYF. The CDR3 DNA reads TGTGCCAGCAGCTTCGGAGGGTGGGGAACCGAGACCCAGTACTTC.

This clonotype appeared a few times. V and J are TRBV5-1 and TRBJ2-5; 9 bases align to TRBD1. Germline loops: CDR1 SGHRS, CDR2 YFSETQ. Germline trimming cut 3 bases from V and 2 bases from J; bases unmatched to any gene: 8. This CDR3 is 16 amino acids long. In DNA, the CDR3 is TGCGCCAGCAGCTCAGGACCGGGACAGGGTCAAGAGACCCAGTACTTC. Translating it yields CASSSGPGQGQETQYF.

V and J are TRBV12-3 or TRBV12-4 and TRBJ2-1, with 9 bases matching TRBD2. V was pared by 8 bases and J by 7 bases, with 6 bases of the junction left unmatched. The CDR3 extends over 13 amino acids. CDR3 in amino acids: CASLAGNGNEQFF. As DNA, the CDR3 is TGTGCCAGCCTAGCGGGAAATGGGAATGAGCAGTTCTTC.

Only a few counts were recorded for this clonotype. The CDR3 loop is CASSKARGNVAKNIQYF. The CDR3 bases are TGTGCCAGCAGCAAAGCGCGAGGGAATGTAGCCAAAAACATTCAGTACTTC. V and J are TRBV21-1 and TRBJ2-4; TRBD2 reflects the table's D call only, with no check against the DNA. TRBV21-1 is termed a pseudogene. This CDR3 contains 17 residues.

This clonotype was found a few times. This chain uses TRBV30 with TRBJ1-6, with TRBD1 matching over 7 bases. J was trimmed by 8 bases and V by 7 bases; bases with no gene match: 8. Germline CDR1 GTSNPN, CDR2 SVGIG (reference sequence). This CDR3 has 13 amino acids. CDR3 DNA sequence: TGTGCCTCGTCAACAGGGGCCGATTCACCCCTCCACTTT. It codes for CASSTGADSPLHF.

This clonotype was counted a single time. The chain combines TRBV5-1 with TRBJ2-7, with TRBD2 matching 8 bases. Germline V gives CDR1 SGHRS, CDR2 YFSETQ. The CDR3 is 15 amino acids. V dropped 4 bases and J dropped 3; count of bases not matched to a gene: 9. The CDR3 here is CASSLTSGGLYEQYF. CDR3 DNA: TGCGCCAGCAGCCTTACTAGCGGAGGCCTCTACGAGCAGTACTTC.

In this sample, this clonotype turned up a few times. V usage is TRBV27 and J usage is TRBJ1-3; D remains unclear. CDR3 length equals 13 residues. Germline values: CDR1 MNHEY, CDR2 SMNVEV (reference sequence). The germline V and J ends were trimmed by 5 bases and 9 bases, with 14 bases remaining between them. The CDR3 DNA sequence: TGTGCCAGCAGTCCATCGTTGGGAGCCACCATATATTTT. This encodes CASSPSLGATIYF.

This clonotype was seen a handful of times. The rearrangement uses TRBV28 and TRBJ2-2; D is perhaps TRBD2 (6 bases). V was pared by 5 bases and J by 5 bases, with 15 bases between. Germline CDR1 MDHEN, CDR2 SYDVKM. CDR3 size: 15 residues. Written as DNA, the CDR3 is TGTGCCAGCAGTACAAGCGGGTCGGGTACCGGGGAGCTGTTTTTT. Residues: CASSTSGSGTGELFF.

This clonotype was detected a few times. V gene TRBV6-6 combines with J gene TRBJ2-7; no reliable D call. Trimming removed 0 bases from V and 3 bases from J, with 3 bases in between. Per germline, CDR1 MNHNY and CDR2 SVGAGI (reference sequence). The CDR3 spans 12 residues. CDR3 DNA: TGTGCCAGCAGTTACTCGAACTACGAGCAGTACTTC. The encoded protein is CASSYSNYEQYF.

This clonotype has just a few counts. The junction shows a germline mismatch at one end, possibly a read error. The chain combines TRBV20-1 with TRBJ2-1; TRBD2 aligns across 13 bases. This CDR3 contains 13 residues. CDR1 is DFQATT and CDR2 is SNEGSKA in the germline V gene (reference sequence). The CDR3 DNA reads TGCAGCGCTACTAGCGGGAGGGCCAATGAGCAGTTCTTC. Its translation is CSATSGRANEQFF.